This TCR beta chain was found in a study of cytomegalovirus exposure and HLA in healthy donors. 60 Vbeta and 13 Jbeta primers were used in PCR. The table came from immunoSEQ multiplex PCR; TCRdb's copy has only in-frame clones and leaves some out. This table holds roughly 120,000 clones, about 63% found once. With respect to this clone: A junction boundary mismatches the germline segment, possibly from a read error. The sample carries other DNA sequences with the same CDR3.

The germline V gene encodes CDR1 MNHNS and CDR2 SASEGT. CDR3 size: 15 residues. The chain uses TRBV6-1 and TRBJ1-2, with a possible D match to TRBD1 (5 bases). Sequenced: PBMCs. This clonotype was obtained from a man under 40 in good health and CMV-seropositive. CDR3: CASSEVFTGSYGYTF. The CDR3 region has the DNA TGTGCCAGCAGTGAAGTATTCACAGGATCCTATGGCTATACCTTC.